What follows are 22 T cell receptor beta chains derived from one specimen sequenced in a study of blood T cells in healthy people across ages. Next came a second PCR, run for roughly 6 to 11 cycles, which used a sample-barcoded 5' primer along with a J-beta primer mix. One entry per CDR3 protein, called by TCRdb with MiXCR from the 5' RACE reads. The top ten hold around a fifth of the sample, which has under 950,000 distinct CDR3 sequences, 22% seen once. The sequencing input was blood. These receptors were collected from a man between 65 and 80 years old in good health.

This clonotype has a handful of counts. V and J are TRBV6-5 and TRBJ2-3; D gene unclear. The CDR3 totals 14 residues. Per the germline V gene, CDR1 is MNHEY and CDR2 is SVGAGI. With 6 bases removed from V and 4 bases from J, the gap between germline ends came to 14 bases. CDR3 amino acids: CASRRPDRSDTQYF. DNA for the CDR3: TGTGCCAGCAGGAGGCCGGATCGGTCAGATACGCAGTATTTT.

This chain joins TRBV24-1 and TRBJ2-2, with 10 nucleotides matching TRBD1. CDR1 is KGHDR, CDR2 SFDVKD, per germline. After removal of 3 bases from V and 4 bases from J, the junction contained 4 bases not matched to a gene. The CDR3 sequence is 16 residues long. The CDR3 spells CATSDPGQGSTGELFF. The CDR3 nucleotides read TGTGCCACCAGTGATCCGGGACAGGGGAGCACCGGGGAGCTGTTTTTT.

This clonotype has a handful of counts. CDR3: CAISENTDFETQYF. CDR3 coding DNA: TGTGCCATCAGTGAGAATACGGATTTCGAGACCCAGTACTTC. The V and J genes are TRBV10-3 and TRBJ2-5; D call uncertain. There are 14 residues in the CDR3. V was clipped by 2 bases and J by 5 bases, with 12 bases between them. The germline gives CDR1 ENHRY, CDR2 SYGVKD.

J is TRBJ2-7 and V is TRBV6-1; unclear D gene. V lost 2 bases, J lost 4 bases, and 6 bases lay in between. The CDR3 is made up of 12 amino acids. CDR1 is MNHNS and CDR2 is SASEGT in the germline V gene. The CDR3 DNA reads TGTGCCAGCAGTGAAATTCGGTACGAGCAGTACGTC. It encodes CASSEIRYEQYV.

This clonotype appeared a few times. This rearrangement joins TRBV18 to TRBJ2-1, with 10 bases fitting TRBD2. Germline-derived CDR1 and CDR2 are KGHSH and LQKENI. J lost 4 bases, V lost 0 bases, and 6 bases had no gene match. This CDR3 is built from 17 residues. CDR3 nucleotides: TGTGCCAGCTCACCACCTGGACTAGCGGAGAAATACAATGAGCAGTTCTTC. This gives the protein CASSPPGLAEKYNEQFF.

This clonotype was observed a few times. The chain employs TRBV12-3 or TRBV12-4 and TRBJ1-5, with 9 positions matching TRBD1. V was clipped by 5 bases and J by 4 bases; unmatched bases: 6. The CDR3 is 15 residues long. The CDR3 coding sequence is TGTGCCAGCAGTCTGGGGGACAGGGTGAATCAGCCCCAGCATTTT. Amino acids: CASSLGDRVNQPQHF.

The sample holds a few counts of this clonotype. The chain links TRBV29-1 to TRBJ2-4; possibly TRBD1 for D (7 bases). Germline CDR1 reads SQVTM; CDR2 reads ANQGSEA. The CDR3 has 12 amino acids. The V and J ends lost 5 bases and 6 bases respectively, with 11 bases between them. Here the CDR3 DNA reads TGCAGCGTTTCTCAGGGGGGAAACATTCAGTACTTC. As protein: CSVSQGGNIQYF.

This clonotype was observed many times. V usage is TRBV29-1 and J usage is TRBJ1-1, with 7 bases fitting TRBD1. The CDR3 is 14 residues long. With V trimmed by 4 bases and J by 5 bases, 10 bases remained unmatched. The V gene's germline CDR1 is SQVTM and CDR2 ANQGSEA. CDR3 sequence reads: CSVVPTGRGTEAFF. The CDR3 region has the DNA TGCAGCGTTGTTCCGACAGGGAGGGGAACTGAAGCTTTCTTT.

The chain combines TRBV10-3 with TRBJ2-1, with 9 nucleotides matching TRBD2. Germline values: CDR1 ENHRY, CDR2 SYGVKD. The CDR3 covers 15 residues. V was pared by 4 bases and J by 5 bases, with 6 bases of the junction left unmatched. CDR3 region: CAISAERGANNEQFF. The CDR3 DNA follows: TGTGCCATCAGTGCGGAGCGGGGGGCCAACAATGAGCAGTTCTTC.

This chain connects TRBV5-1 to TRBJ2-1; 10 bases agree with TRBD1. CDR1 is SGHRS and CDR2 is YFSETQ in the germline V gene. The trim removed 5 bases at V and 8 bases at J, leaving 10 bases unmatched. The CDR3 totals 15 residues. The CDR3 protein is CASRTGTGDWDEQFF. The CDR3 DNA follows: TGCGCCAGCAGAACCGGGACAGGGGATTGGGATGAGCAGTTCTTC.

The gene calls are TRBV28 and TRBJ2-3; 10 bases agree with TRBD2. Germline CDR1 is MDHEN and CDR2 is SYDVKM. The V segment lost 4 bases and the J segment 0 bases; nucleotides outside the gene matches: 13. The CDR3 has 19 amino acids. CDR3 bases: TGTGCCAGCAGTTCCCATGCGGTGACTAGCGGGTTTAGCACAGATACGCAGTATTTT. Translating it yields CASSSHAVTSGFSTDTQYF.

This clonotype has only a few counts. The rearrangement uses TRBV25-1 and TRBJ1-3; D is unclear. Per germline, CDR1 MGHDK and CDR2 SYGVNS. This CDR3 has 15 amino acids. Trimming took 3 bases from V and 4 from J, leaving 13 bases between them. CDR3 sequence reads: CASSDLQDSGNTIYF. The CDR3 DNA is TGTGCCAGCAGTGACCTGCAAGATTCGGGAAACACCATATATTTT.

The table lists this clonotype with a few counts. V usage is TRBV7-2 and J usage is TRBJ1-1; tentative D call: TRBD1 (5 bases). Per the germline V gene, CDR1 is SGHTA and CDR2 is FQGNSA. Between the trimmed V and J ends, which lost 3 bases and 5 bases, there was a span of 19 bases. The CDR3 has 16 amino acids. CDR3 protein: CASSFANVGGRTEAFF. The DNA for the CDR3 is TGTGCCAGCAGCTTCGCAAACGTTGGGGGTCGGACTGAAGCTTTCTTT. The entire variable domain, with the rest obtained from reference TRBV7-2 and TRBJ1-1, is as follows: GAGVSQSPSNKVTEKGKDVELRCDPISGHTALYWYRQSLGQGLEFLIYFQGNSAPDKSGLPSDRFSAERTGGSVSTLTIQRTQQEDSAVYLCASSFANVGGRTEAFFGQGTRLTVV.

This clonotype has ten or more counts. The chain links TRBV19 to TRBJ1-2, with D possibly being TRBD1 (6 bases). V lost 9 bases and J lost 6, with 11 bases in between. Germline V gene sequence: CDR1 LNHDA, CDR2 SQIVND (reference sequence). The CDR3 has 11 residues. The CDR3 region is CASRQADGYTF. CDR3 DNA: TGTGCCAGCAGACAGGCGGATGGCTACACCTTC. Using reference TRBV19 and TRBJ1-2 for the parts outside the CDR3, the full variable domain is DGGITQSPKYLFRKEGQNVTLSCEQNLNHDAMYWYRQDPGQGLRLIYYSQIVNDFQKGDIAEGYSVSREKKESFPLTVTSAQKNPTAFYLCASRQADGYTFGSGTRLTVV.

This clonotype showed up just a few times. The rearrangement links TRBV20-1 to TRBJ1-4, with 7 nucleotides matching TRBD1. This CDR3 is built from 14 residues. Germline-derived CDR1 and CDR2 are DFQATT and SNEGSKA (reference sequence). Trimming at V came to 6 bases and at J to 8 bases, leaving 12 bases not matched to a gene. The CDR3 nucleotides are TGCAGTGCACGGGACAGAGTAATTAGGGAAAAACTGTTTTTT. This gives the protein CSARDRVIREKLFF.

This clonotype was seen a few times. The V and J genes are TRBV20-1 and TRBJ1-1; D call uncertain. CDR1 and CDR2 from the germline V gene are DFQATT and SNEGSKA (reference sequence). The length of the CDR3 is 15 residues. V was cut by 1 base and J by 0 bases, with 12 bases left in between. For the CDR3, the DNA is TGCAGTGCTAGAGCTTCCGCAGTGGTGAACACTGAAGCTTTCTTT. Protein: CSARASAVVNTEAFF.

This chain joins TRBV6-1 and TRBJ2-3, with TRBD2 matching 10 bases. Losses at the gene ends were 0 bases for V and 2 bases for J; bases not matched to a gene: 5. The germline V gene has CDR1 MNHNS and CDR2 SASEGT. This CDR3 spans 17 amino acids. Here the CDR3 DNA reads TGTGCCAGCAGTGAAGCGCAAGCGGGGGGGATCACAGATACGCAGTATTTT. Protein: CASSEAQAGGITDTQYF.

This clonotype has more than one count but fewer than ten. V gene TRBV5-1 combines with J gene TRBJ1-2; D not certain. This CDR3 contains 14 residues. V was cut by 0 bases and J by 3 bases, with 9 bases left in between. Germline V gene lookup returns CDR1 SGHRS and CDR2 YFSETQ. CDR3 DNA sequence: TGCGCCAGCAGCTTGGGTGTCCTTGACTATGGCTACACCTTC. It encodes CASSLGVLDYGYTF.

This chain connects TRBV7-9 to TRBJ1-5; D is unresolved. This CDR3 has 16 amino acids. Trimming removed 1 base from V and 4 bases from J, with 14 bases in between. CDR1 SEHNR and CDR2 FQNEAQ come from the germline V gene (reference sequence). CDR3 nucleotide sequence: TGTGCCAGCAGCTTAGGGGTGGGGATCAGTAATCAGCCCCAGCATTTT. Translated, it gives CASSLGVGISNQPQHF.

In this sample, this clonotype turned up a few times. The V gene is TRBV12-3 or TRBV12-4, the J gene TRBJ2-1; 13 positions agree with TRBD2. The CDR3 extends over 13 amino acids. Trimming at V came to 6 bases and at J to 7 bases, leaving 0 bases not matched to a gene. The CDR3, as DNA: TGTGCCAGCAGGACTAGCGGGGGGAATGAGCAGTTCTTC. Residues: CASRTSGGNEQFF.

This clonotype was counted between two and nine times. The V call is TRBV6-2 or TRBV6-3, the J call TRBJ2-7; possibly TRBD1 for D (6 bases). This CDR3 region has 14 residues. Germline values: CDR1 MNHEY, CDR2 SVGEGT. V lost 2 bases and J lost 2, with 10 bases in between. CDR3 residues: CASSYLGQTYEQYF. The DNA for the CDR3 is TGTGCCAGCAGTTACCTAGGACAGACCTACGAGCAGTACTTC.

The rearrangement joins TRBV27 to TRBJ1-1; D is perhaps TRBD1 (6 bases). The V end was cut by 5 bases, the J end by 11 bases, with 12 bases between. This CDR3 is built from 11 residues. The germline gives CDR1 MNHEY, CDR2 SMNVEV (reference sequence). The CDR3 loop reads CASSNRVGAFF. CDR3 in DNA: TGTGCCAGCAGTAACAGGGTCGGGGCTTTCTTT.